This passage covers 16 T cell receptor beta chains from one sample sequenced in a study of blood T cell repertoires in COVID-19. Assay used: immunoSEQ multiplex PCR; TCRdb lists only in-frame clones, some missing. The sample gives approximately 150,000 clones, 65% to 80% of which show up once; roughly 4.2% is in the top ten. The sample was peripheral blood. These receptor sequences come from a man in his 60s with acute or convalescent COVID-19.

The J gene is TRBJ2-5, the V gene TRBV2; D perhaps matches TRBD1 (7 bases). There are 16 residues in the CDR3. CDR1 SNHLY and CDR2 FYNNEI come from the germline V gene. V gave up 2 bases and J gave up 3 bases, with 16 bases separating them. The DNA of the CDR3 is TGTGCCAGCAGTGAATCGTCGCAGGGGGGCAAAGAGACCCAGTACTTC. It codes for CASSESSQGGKETQYF. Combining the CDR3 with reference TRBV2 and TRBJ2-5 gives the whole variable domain EPEVTQTPSHQVTQMGQEVILRCVPISNHLYFYWYRQILGQKVEFLVSFYNNEISEKSEIFDDQFSVERPDGSNFTLKIRSTKLEDSAMYFCASSESSQGGKETQYFGPGTRLLVL.

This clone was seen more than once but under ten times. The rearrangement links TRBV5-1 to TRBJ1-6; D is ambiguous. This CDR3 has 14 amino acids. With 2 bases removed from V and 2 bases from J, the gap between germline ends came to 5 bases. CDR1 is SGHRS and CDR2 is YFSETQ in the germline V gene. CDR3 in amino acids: CASSLQPYNSPLHF. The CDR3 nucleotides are TGCGCCAGCAGCTTACAGCCCTATAATTCACCCCTCCACTTT.

CDR3 amino acids: CASPRTASYNEQFF. The CDR3 nucleotides are TGTGCCAGCCCCCGGACAGCCTCCTACAATGAGCAGTTCTTC. The genes are TRBV28 and TRBJ2-1, with D perhaps matching TRBD1 (6 bases). CDR1 and CDR2 (germline): MDHEN, SYDVKM. CDR3 size: 14 residues. V lost 8 bases, J lost 0 bases, and 11 bases lay in between.

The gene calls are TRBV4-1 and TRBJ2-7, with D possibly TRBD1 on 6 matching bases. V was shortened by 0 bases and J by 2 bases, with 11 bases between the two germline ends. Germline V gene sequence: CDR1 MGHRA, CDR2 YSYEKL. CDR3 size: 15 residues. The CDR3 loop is CASSQEEQGAYEQYF. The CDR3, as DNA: TGCGCCAGCAGCCAAGAAGAACAGGGAGCCTACGAGCAGTACTTC.

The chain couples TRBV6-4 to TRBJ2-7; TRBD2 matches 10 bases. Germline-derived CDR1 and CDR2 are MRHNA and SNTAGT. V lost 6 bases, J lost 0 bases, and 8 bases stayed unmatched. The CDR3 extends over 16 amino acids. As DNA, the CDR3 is TGTGCCAGCAGGCCCTTAGGGACTAGCGACTCCTACGAGCAGTACTTC. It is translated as CASRPLGTSDSYEQYF.

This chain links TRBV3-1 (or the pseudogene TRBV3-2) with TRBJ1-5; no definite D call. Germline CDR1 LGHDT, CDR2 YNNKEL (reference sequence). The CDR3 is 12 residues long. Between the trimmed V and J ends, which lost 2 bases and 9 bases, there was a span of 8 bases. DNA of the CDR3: TGTGCCAGCAGCCAACCCCCGGGGCCCCAGCATTTT. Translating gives CASSQPPGPQHF.

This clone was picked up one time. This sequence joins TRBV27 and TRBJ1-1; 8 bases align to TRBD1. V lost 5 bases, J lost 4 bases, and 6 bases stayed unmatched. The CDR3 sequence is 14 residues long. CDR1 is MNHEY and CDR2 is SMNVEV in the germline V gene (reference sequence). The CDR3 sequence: CASSVQGDLTEAFF. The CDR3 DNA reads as TGTGCCAGCAGTGTACAGGGGGACCTCACTGAAGCTTTCTTT.

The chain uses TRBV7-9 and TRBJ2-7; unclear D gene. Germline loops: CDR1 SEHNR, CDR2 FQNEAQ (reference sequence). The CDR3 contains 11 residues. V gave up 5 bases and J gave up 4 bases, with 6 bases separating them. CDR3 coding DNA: TGTGCCAGCAGCCCCCAGTACGAGCAGTACTTC. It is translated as CASSPQYEQYF.

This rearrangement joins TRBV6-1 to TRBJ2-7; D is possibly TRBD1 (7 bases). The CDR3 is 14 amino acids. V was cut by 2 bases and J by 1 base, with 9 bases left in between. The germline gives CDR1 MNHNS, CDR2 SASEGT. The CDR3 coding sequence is TGTGCCAGCAGTGAACAGGGGGGTTCCTACGAGCAGTACTTC. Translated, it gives CASSEQGGSYEQYF.

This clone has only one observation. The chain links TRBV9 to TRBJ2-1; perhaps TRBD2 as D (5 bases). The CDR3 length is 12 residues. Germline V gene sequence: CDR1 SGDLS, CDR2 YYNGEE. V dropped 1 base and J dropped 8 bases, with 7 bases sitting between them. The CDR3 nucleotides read TGTGCCAGCAGCGTAACTAGGCATGAGCAGTTCTTC. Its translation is CASSVTRHEQFF. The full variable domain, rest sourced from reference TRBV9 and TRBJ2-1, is DSGVTQTPKHLITATGQRVTLRCSPRSGDLSVYWYQQSLDQGLQFLIQYYNGEERAKGNILERFSAQQFPDLHSELNLSSLELGDSALYFCASSVTRHEQFFGPGTRLTVL.

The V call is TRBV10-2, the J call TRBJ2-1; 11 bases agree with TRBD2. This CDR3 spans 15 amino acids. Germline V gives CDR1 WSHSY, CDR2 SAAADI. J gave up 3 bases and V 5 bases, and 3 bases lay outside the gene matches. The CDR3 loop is CASSLSGRGYNEQFF. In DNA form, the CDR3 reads TGCGCCAGCAGTCTTAGCGGGAGGGGCTACAATGAGCAGTTCTTC.

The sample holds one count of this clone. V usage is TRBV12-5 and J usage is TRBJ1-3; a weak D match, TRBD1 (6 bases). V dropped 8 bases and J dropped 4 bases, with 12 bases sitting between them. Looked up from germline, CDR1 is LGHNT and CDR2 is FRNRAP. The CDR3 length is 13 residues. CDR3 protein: CASSQGTGNTIYF. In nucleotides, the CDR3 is TGTGCTAGTTCTCAGGGGACGGGAAACACCATATATTTT.

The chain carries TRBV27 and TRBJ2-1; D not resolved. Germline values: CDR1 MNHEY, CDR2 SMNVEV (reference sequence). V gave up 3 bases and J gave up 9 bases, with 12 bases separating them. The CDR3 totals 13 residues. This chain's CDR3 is CASSFVQTFEQFF. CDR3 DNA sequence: TGTGCCAGCAGTTTTGTCCAGACTTTTGAGCAGTTCTTC.

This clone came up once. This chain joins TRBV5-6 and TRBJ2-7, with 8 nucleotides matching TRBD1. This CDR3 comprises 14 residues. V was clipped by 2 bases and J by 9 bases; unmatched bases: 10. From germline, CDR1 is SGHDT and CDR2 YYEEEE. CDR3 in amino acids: CASSFTGQGTVQYF. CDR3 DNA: TGTGCCAGCAGCTTTACAGGACAGGGAACGGTGCAGTACTTC.

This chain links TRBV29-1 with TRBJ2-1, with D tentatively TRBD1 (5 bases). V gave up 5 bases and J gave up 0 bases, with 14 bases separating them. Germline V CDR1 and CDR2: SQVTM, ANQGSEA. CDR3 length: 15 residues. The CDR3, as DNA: TGCAGCGTTAAGAAGGGGCTAGGCTCCTACAATGAGCAGTTCTTC. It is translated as CSVKKGLGSYNEQFF.

DNA for the CDR3: TGTGCCAGCAGCTTAGCCCCTAGCGGAGCCTACGAGCAGTACTTC. This sequence encodes CASSLAPSGAYEQYF. The chain uses TRBV7-2 and TRBJ2-7; 7 nucleotides match TRBD2. The CDR3 extends over 15 amino acids. After removal of 0 bases from V and 2 bases from J, the junction contained 4 bases not matched to a gene. CDR1 SGHTA and CDR2 FQGNSA come from the germline V gene. Combining the CDR3 with reference TRBV7-2 and TRBJ2-7 gives the whole variable domain GAGVSQSPSNKVTEKGKDVELRCDPISGHTALYWYRQSLGQGLEFLIYFQGNSAPDKSGLPSDRFSAERTGGSVSTLTIQRTQQEDSAVYLCASSLAPSGAYEQYFGPGTRLTVT.